The rows below give T cell receptor beta chains drawn from one sample of a study of cytomegalovirus exposure and HLA in healthy donors. Data came from immunoSEQ multiplex PCR; TCRdb stores just in-frame clones and leaves some out. The sample has approximately 140,000 clones, 82% seen once. The sample comprised PBMCs. The receptor set was obtained from a boy between 5 and 17 years old in good health and CMV-seronegative. CDR3s include the opening cysteine and the closing phenylalanine or tryptophan. Fields, in order: clone size, D gene, J gene, V gene, CDR3 protein, CDR3 DNA. The D gene is left open where the match is weak. Expanded clones get a size class; other rows say once, few or many, or leave the size out.

size: NA; D: TRBD2; J: TRBJ2-7; V: TRBV7-2; CDR3: CASSLSGSFSYEQYF; DNA: TGTGCCAGCAGCTTAAGCGGGAGTTTCTCCTACGAGCAGTACTTC
size: NA; D: TRBD2; J: TRBJ2-2; V: TRBV5-6; CDR3: CASSLWRGGDTGELFF; DNA: TGTGCCAGCAGCTTGTGGCGGGGAGGGGACACCGGGGAGCTGTTTTTT
size: NA; D: TRBD1; J: TRBJ1-6; V: TRBV4-2; CDR3: CASSQEGSGTGRSPLHF; DNA: TGTGCCAGCAGCCAAGAGGGTTCCGGGACAGGGCGTTCACCCCTCCACTTT
size: NA; D: NA; J: TRBJ2-7; V: TRBV29-1; CDR3: CSVVRDTGEQYF; DNA: TGCAGCGTTGTAAGGGACACTGGGGAGCAGTACTTC
size: few; D: TRBD1; J: TRBJ1-5; V: TRBV2; CDR3: CASRLDRASNQPQHF; DNA: TGTGCCAGCAGATTAGACAGGGCTAGCAATCAGCCCCAGCATTTT
size: NA; D: TRBD2; J: TRBJ2-3; V: TRBV11-1; CDR3: CASSFSGYSTDTQYF; DNA: TGTGCCAGCAGCTTTAGCGGGTATAGCACAGATACGCAGTATTTT
size: once; D: TRBD1; J: TRBJ2-3; V: TRBV4-2; CDR3: CASSLQYTGVDTQYF; DNA: TGTGCCAGCAGCCTTCAGTATACAGGGGTAGATACGCAGTATTTT
size: NA; D: TRBD1; J: TRBJ2-1; V: TRBV18; CDR3: CASSGQGPQAYNEQFF; DNA: TGTGCCAGCTCGGGACAGGGGCCACAGGCGTACAATGAGCAGTTCTTC
size: NA; D: TRBD1; J: TRBJ1-1; V: TRBV27; CDR3: CASSQTGVRNTEAFF; DNA: TGTGCCAGCAGCCAAACAGGGGTCAGGAACACTGAAGCTTTCTTT
size: NA; D: NA; J: TRBJ1-5; V: TRBV7-9; CDR3: CASSFAGQGLSNQPQHF; DNA: TGTGCCAGCAGCTTCGCCGGGCAGGGTCTTAGCAATCAGCCCCAGCATTTT
size: few; D: TRBD1; J: TRBJ1-3; V: TRBV19; CDR3: CASSRPQGAGNTIYF; DNA: TGTGCCAGTAGTCGACCGCAGGGGGCTGGAAACACCATATATTTT
size: few; D: NA; J: TRBJ1-5; V: TRBV19; CDR3: CASSIVGGTNNQPQHF; DNA: TGTGCCAGTAGTATAGTAGGCGGGACGAACAATCAGCCCCAGCATTTT
size: NA; D: NA; J: TRBJ1-4; V: TRBV30; CDR3: CAWSGGYEKLFF; DNA: TGTGCCTGGAGCGGGGGGTATGAAAAACTGTTTTTT
size: NA; D: NA; J: TRBJ1-1; V: TRBV5-1; CDR3: CASSLEGTSRSSTEAFF; DNA: TGCGCCAGCAGCTTGGAGGGGACAAGCCGGAGCAGCACTGAAGCTTTCTTT
size: once; D: TRBD1; J: TRBJ2-5; V: TRBV25-1; CDR3: CASSVYRGREETQYF; DNA: TGTGCCAGCAGTGTTTACAGGGGGCGCGAAGAGACCCAGTACTTC
size: NA; D: TRBD1; J: TRBJ1-1; V: TRBV5-4; CDR3: CASSLLAGGFRNTEAFF; DNA: TGTGCCAGCAGCTTGTTAGCAGGGGGCTTTCGGAACACTGAAGCTTTCTTT
size: NA; D: TRBD2; J: TRBJ2-5; V: TRBV5-6; CDR3: CASSLYYRLAGRYQETQYF; DNA: TGTGCCAGCAGCTTGTACTATAGACTAGCGGGACGGTACCAAGAGACCCAGTACTTC
size: NA; D: NA; J: TRBJ1-2; V: TRBV4-3; CDR3: CASSQDRETGYGYTF; DNA: TGCGCCAGCAGCCAAGATCGAGAAACAGGGTATGGCTACACCTTC
size: NA; D: TRBD1; J: TRBJ2-5; V: TRBV7-8; CDR3: CASSLMAASTGGRETQYF; DNA: TGTGCCAGCAGCTTAATGGCTGCGTCGACAGGGGGCAGGGAGACCCAGTACTTC
size: few; D: TRBD1; J: TRBJ1-4; V: TRBV7-9; CDR3: CSSSPLEGRGNEKLFF; DNA: TGTTCCAGCAGCCCCCTCGAGGGCAGGGGGAATGAAAAACTGTTTTTT
size: NA; D: TRBD1; J: TRBJ1-2; V: TRBV4-1; CDR3: CASSQGERTGYAGYTF; DNA: TGCGCCAGCAGCCAAGGTGAGAGGACAGGGTATGCGGGCTACACCTTC